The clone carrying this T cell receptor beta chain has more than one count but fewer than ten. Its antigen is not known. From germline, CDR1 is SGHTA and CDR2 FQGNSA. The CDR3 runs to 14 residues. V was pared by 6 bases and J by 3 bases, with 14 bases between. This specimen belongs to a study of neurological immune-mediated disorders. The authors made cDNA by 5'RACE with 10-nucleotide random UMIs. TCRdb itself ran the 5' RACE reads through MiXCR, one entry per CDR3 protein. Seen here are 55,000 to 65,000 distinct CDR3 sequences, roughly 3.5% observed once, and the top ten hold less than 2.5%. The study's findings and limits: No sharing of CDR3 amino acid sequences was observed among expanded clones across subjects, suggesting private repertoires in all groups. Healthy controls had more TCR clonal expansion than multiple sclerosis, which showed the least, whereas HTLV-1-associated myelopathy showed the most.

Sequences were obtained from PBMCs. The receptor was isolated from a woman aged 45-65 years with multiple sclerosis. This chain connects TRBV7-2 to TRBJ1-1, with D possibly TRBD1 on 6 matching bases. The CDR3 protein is CASRSGGTYTEAFF. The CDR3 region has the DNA TGTGCCAGCAGATCGGGGGGCACTTACACTGAAGCTTTCTTT.